The TCR beta chain described here comes from a study of T cell responses to AZD1222 COVID-19 vaccine. The protocol was immunoSEQ multiplex PCR, while the TCRdb copy is restricted to in-frame clones and leaves out a portion. The sample shows 100,000 to 150,000 clones, roughly 90% of them seen only once. Doses given second, at about 4 or about 12 weeks, were pooled. The CDR3 covers 14 residues. The V end lost 7 bases, the J end lost 9 bases, and 16 bases lay between the germline ends. Germline V CDR1 and CDR2: LNHDA, SQIVND (reference sequence). The source material was peripheral blood, sampled 28 days after the second AZD1222 dose. This clonotype was sampled from an adult who received the AZD1222 COVID-19 vaccine. The chain employs TRBV19 and TRBJ1-6; unclear D gene. CDR3 coding DNA: TGTGCCAGTACTTCTGACGGACGGATTTCACCCCTCCACTTT. Its protein is CASTSDGRISPLHF.